This T cell receptor (beta chain) was captured in a study of blood T cell repertoires in COVID-19. About the study: Acute and convalescent COVID-19 specimens originated in the United States, Italy and Spain.

In the authors' methods: Reference gene primer amplification in the assay estimated nucleated cell counts. Profiling relied on immunoSEQ multiplex PCR, and the TCRdb table lists in-frame clones only, not all of them. V and J calls and clone size are those listed in that table; D and trimming were worked out from the DNA. The data contain 150,000 to 200,000 clones, around 90% of them singletons. Seattle's enrolled individuals joined amid active infection and were then monitored longitudinally. The TCR was taken from a man aged 55 to 69 with COVID-19, enrolled during active disease. The sample comprised peripheral blood.

CDR3 DNA sequence: TGTGCCAGCAGCCGGACAGCCGAGCCCTATGGCTACACCTTC. It yields the protein CASSRTAEPYGYTF. The V and J genes are TRBV3-1 (or the pseudogene TRBV3-2) and TRBJ1-2; D perhaps matches TRBD1 (6 bases). The ends were cut back, 4 bases at V and 4 bases at J, with 13 bases in the middle. Germline V lookup: CDR1 LGHDT, CDR2 YNNKEL (reference sequence). The CDR3 length is 14 residues.